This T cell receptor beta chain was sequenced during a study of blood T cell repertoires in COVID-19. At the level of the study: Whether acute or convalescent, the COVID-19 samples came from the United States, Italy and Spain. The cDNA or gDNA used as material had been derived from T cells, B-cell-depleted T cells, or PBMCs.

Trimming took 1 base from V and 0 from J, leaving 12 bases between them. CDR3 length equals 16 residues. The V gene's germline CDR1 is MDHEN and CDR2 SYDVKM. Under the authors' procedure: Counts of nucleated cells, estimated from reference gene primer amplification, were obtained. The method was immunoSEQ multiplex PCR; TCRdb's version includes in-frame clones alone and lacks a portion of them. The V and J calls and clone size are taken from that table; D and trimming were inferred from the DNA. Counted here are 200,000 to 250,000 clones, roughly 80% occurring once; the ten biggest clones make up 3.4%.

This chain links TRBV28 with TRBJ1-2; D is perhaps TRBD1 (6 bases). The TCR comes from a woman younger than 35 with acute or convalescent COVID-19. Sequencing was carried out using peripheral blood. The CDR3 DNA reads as TGTGCCAGCAGTTTATTGCCAGGGGTGGCTAACTATGGCTACACCTTC. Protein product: CASSLLPGVANYGYTF.